Presented here are 5 T cell receptor beta chains from one specimen sequenced in a study of control samples from healthy donors and cancer patients. Produced via immunoSEQ multiplex PCR; TCRdb's table is partial and in-frame only. The sample has fewer than 25,000 clones; 83% are singletons. Sequencing was done on a sample of PBMCs. The source of these receptors is a man aged 60 to 69 with head and neck cancer.

This rearrangement joins TRBV14 to TRBJ1-2; D call uncertain. The CDR3 is 14 residues long. From germline, CDR1 is SGHDN and CDR2 FVKESK. Trimming cost V 0 bases and J 7 bases, with 12 bases left between them. CDR3 sequence (DNA): TGTGCCAGCAGCCAAGAAGTGGGGAGGATTGGCTACACCTTC. This translates into CASSQEVGRIGYTF.

The chain couples TRBV7-8 to TRBJ1-2; D not resolved. Trimming shortened V by 4 bases and J by 6 bases, and 21 bases separated the two germline ends. Germline-derived CDR1 and CDR2 are SGHVS and FQNEAQ. The CDR3 loop spans 16 amino acids. The CDR3 region is CASSSGHSGSYDGYTF. The CDR3 nucleotides are TGTGCCAGCAGCTCAGGTCACTCGGGATCCTACGATGGCTACACCTTC.

The chain couples TRBV6-1 to TRBJ2-2, with unresolved D. V was shortened by 2 bases and J by 4 bases, with 8 bases between the two germline ends. CDR1 MNHNS and CDR2 SASEGT come from the germline V gene. The CDR3 contains 14 residues. The CDR3 spells CASSEQASTGELFF. CDR3 sequence (DNA): TGTGCCAGCAGTGAACAGGCCAGCACCGGGGAGCTGTTTTTT.

The rearrangement joins TRBV30 to TRBJ2-5, with 10 bases aligning to TRBD2. V shed 0 bases and J 4 bases; nucleotides not matched to a gene: 5. The length of the CDR3 is 15 residues. The germline V gene has CDR1 GTSNPN and CDR2 SVGIG (reference sequence). CDR3: CAWSVTGLAVETQYF. CDR3 coding DNA: TGTGCCTGGAGTGTAACAGGACTAGCGGTAGAGACCCAGTACTTC.

The chain couples TRBV10-2 to TRBJ1-1, with D tentatively TRBD1 (5 bases). The CDR3 has 13 amino acids. Germline values: CDR1 WSHSY, CDR2 SAAADI. Between the trimmed V and J ends, which lost 1 base and 3 bases, there was a span of 6 bases. The CDR3 region has the DNA TGCGCCAGCAGTGAGTGGGGGGACACTGAAGCTTTCTTT. It specifies CASSEWGDTEAFF.